The 25 T cell receptor beta chains listed next were all sequenced from one sample in a study of shared clonotypes between healthy human individuals. Clones were sequenced by immunoSEQ multiplex PCR, and TCRdb holds only the in-frame ones, with some missing. There are roughly 490,000 clones in the sample; around 78% occur only once, and over 10% lies in the top ten. The sequenced sample was PBMCs. The receptors were sampled from a woman aged 40 to 50 in good health. Some clones in this sample may be carry-over from other donors' samples.

In this sample, this clone turned up once. V usage is TRBV7-8 and J usage is TRBJ2-1; TRBD2 matches at 10 bases. The CDR3 totals 16 residues. Germline CDR1 is SGHVS and CDR2 is FQNEAQ. The ends lost 4 bases at V and 7 bases at J; junction bases unmatched: 10. CDR3 DNA: TGTGCCAGCAGCTCCTTTGGGACTAGCGTAAGGAATGAGCAGTTCTTC. Protein: CASSSFGTSVRNEQFF.

This clone was seen only once. This chain connects TRBV5-1 to TRBJ1-2; possibly TRBD1 for D (5 bases). This CDR3 has 14 amino acids. Germline assignment: CDR1 SGHRS and CDR2 YFSETQ. Trimming stripped 4 bases from V and 3 bases from J, with 13 bases between. The CDR3 region has the DNA TGCGCCAGCAGCCCACGTACAGGACACTATGGCTACACCTTC. Its protein product is CASSPRTGHYGYTF.

This clone was recorded a few times. This chain connects TRBV5-4 to TRBJ2-3, with D unclear. V was trimmed by 0 bases and J by 3 bases, leaving 8 bases between them. Germline V gene data show CDR1 as SGHNT and CDR2 as YYREEE (reference sequence). This CDR3 has 14 residues. CDR3 in amino acids: CASSLDLGTDTQYF. The CDR3 DNA is TGTGCCAGCAGCTTGGATCTAGGTACAGATACGCAGTATTTT.

This clone was recorded a few times. The chain uses TRBV7-9 and TRBJ2-5, with 10 bases that match TRBD2. This CDR3 region has 14 residues. CDR1 and CDR2 from the germline V gene are SEHNR and FQNEAQ (reference sequence). J lost 5 bases, V lost 6 bases, and 6 bases had no gene match. The DNA for the CDR3 is TGTGCCAGCAGGTACAGCGGGAGGGCCGAGACCCAGTACTTC. Protein: CASRYSGRAETQYF.

The chain recombines TRBV12-5 with TRBJ1-4; the D is unclear. CDR1 and CDR2 from the germline V gene are LGHNT and FRNRAP. V shed 7 bases and J shed 4 bases, with 4 bases lying between them. The CDR3 contains 11 residues. For the CDR3, the DNA is TGTGCTAGTGTCGGTAATGAAAAACTGTTTTTT. It is translated as CASVGNEKLFF. Together with reference TRBV12-5 and TRBJ1-4, the CDR3 gives the full variable domain: DARVTQTPRHKVTEMGQEVTMRCQPILGHNTVFWYRQTMMQGLELLAYFRNRAPLDDSGMPKDRFSAEMPDATLATLKIQPSEPRDSAVYFCASVGNEKLFFGSGTQLSVL.

This rearrangement joins TRBV2 to TRBJ2-1; 9 bases map to TRBD2. After removal of 7 bases from V and 6 bases from J, the junction contained 4 bases not matched to a gene. In germline, CDR1 is SNHLY, CDR2 FYNNEI. This CDR3 is 13 amino acids long. The CDR3 DNA reads as TGTGCCAGCATGCGGGAGGGCGGCAATGAGCAGTTCTTC. Translating it yields CASMREGGNEQFF.

In this sample, this clone turned up a few times. This chain uses TRBV5-4 with TRBJ2-1; TRBD2 might be the D (6 bases). Deletions cut 0 bases from V and 10 bases from J, with 14 bases between. Germline-derived CDR1 and CDR2 are SGHNT and YYREEE (reference sequence). The CDR3 sequence is 14 residues long. CDR3 region: CASSLAGGTQEQFF. Here the CDR3 DNA reads TGTGCCAGCAGCTTGGCGGGTGGGACTCAGGAGCAGTTCTTC.

The genes are TRBV5-1 and TRBJ2-1; the D is unclear. Germline CDR1 reads SGHRS; CDR2 reads YFSETQ. This CDR3 contains 13 residues. The V end was cut by 2 bases, the J end by 5 bases, with 8 bases between. CDR3 sequence: CASSLGNHNEQFF. DNA of the CDR3: TGCGCCAGCAGCTTAGGCAACCACAATGAGCAGTTCTTC.

The chain is built from TRBV11-2 and TRBJ2-3, with 11 bases that match TRBD2. The V and J ends lost 2 bases and 6 bases, in that order; junction bases with no gene match: 10. The germline CDR1 and CDR2 sequences are SGHAT and FQNNGV. The CDR3 length is 17 residues. Here the CDR3 DNA reads TGTGCCAGCAGCTTATTGGGGACTAGCGGAGCCGGGGATACGCAGTATTTT. It translates to CASSLLGTSGAGDTQYF.

This chain joins TRBV11-2 and TRBJ2-1; TRBD2 agrees at 13 bases. CDR3 length equals 18 residues. V lost 2 bases, J lost 4 bases, and 8 bases stayed unmatched. CDR1 and CDR2 from the germline V gene are SGHAT and FQNNGV. CDR3 in amino acids: CASSLPGLAGALYNEQFF. In DNA form, the CDR3 reads TGTGCCAGCAGCTTACCCGGACTAGCGGGAGCCCTATACAATGAGCAGTTCTTC.

The table lists this clone with a few counts. The chain employs TRBV28 and TRBJ2-2; the D is unclear. The CDR3 is made up of 12 amino acids. CDR1 is MDHEN, CDR2 SYDVKM, per germline. V shed 5 bases and J shed 7 bases, with 8 bases lying between them. CDR3 loop: CASSTRIGELFF. The CDR3 nucleotides are TGTGCCAGCAGTACAAGGATCGGGGAGCTGTTTTTT.

This clone was seen a single time. The chain combines TRBV6-1 with TRBJ1-2; no firm D call. The CDR3 has 13 residues. Trimming left V 2 bases short and J 3 bases short, with 7 bases between. CDR1 is MNHNS and CDR2 is SASEGT in the germline V gene. The CDR3 coding sequence is TGTGCCAGCAGTGAATCGGGATACTATGGCTACACCTTC. The encoded protein is CASSESGYYGYTF.

This clone was recorded once. The chain recombines TRBV7-7 with TRBJ2-5; no reliable D call. The CDR3 sequence is 14 residues long. Per the germline V gene, CDR1 is SSHAT and CDR2 is FNYEAQ (reference sequence). V gave up 5 bases and J gave up 4 bases, with 14 bases separating them. Written as DNA, the CDR3 is TGTGCCAGCAGCCCTACAAACCGCCGAGAGACCCAGTACTTC. Protein sequence: CASSPTNRRETQYF.

Comments on this clone: This sample includes further DNA sequences coding for the same CDR3. V usage is TRBV7-8 and J usage is TRBJ2-7, with D possibly being TRBD2 (6 bases). The CDR3 totals 14 residues. V gave up 3 bases and J gave up 1 base, with 10 bases separating them. Germline values: CDR1 SGHVS, CDR2 FQNEAQ. CDR3 amino acids: CASSFSSGSYEQYF. DNA of the CDR3: TGTGCCAGCAGCTTCTCCAGCGGGTCCTACGAGCAGTACTTC.

This clone has more than one count but fewer than ten. Other nucleotide sequences in the sample specify the same CDR3. J is TRBJ1-4 and V is TRBV29-1, with D possibly TRBD1 on 5 matching bases. This CDR3 region has 11 residues. The germline gives CDR1 SQVTM, CDR2 ANQGSEA. The V and J ends lost 7 bases and 6 bases respectively, with 9 bases between them. The CDR3 coding sequence is TGCAGCGGGGGGACGTATGAAAAACTGTTTTTT. The encoded protein is CSGGTYEKLFF.

This chain links TRBV29-1 with TRBJ2-1, with 13 bases lining up with TRBD2. The CDR3 has 16 residues. Germline trimming cut 6 bases from V and 8 bases from J; bases unmatched to any gene: 13. Germline lookup yields CDR1 SQVTM and CDR2 ANQGSEA. The chain's CDR3 is CSVPKVFGLAGDEQFF. The CDR3 DNA is TGCAGCGTACCGAAAGTTTTTGGACTAGCGGGAGATGAGCAGTTCTTC.

The chain uses TRBV30 and TRBJ2-5, with a tentative D call TRBD2 (5 bases). The germline CDR1 and CDR2 sequences are GTSNPN and SVGIG (reference sequence). The germline V and J ends were trimmed by 4 bases and 1 base, with 10 bases remaining between them. CDR3 size: 13 residues. CDR3 in DNA: TGTGCCTGGAACCCCGGAGGCCAAGAGACCCAGTACTTC. As protein: CAWNPGGQETQYF.

V gene TRBV15 combines with J gene TRBJ2-5; a weak D match, TRBD2 (6 bases). Germline CDR1 reads LNHNV; CDR2 reads YYDKDF (reference sequence). V shed 1 base and J shed 1 base, with 7 bases lying between them. The CDR3 spans 14 residues. This CDR3 is CATSRGGTQETQYF. As DNA, the CDR3 is TGTGCCACCAGCAGAGGCGGGACCCAAGAGACCCAGTACTTC.

This clone was observed a single time. The V gene is TRBV4-2, the J gene TRBJ2-5; D uncertain. Germline V gives CDR1 LGHNA, CDR2 YNFKEQ. This CDR3 is built from 16 residues. Trimming pared 1 base from V and 5 bases from J, leaving 17 bases between. The CDR3 is CASSQGRQSQTETQYF. The CDR3 bases are TGTGCCAGCAGCCAAGGAAGGCAGTCGCAGACGGAGACCCAGTACTTC.

The CDR3 DNA sequence: TGTGCCAGCAGGAGACAGTTTAGCAATCAGCCCCAGCATTTT. It specifies CASRRQFSNQPQHF. The V call is TRBV27, the J call TRBJ1-5; D might be TRBD1 (5 bases). Trimming cost V 6 bases and J 0 bases, with 9 bases left between them. The CDR3 sequence is 14 residues long. Germline loops: CDR1 MNHEY, CDR2 SMNVEV (reference sequence).

On this clone: Its ends do not fully match the called genes, so a read error is possible. At the DNA level, this CDR3 is encoded by other sequences in the same sample as well. The genes are TRBV5-1 and TRBJ1-4; D unclear. From germline, CDR1 is SGHRS and CDR2 YFSETQ. CDR3 length equals 15 residues. In nucleotides, the CDR3 is TGCGCCAGCAGCTTGGATGGCTCACGACTCGAAAAACTGTTCTTT. It specifies CASSLDGSRLEKLFF.

V usage is TRBV11-2 and J usage is TRBJ1-2; D gene ambiguous. The CDR3 is 14 amino acids. The V gene's germline CDR1 is SGHAT and CDR2 FQNNGV. V lost 5 bases and J 6 bases, leaving 16 bases between the germline ends. The CDR3 DNA reads TGTGCCAGCAGCCAAACGGCGGGATTTAATGGCTACACCTTC. It encodes CASSQTAGFNGYTF.

The V call is TRBV7-6, the J call TRBJ2-7; a possible D gene is TRBD1 (7 bases). The CDR3 contains 15 residues. CDR1 is SGHVS and CDR2 is FNYEAQ in the germline V gene. V was trimmed by 1 base and J by 1 base, leaving 11 bases between them. The CDR3 region has the DNA TGTGCCAGCAGCTTAGGACAGGGAGGTTCCTACGAGCAGTACTTC. Protein product: CASSLGQGGSYEQYF.

J is TRBJ1-1 and V is TRBV11-2; 11 bases align to TRBD1. CDR3 length: 15 amino acids. The trim removed 5 bases at V and 5 bases at J, leaving 7 bases unmatched. Per germline, CDR1 SGHAT and CDR2 FQNNGV. This chain's CDR3 is CASSQGTGGWTEAFF. CDR3 bases: TGTGCCAGCAGCCAGGGGACAGGGGGTTGGACTGAAGCTTTCTTT. Together with reference TRBV11-2 and TRBJ1-1, the CDR3 gives the full variable domain: EAGVAQSPRYKIIEKRQSVAFWCNPISGHATLYWYQQILGQGPKLLIQFQNNGVVDDSQLPKDRFSAERLKGVDSTLKIQPAKLEDSAVYLCASSQGTGGWTEAFFGQGTRLTVV.

V gene TRBV27 combines with J gene TRBJ2-2; TRBD2 might be the D (6 bases). This CDR3 comprises 18 residues. Trimming removed 5 bases from V and 5 bases from J, with 24 bases in between. Germline values: CDR1 MNHEY, CDR2 SMNVEV (reference sequence). The CDR3 coding sequence is TGTGCCAGCAGTGCTAGGCCTGCCCCAGGAGGGGAAACCGGGGAGCTGTTTTTT. This sequence encodes CASSARPAPGGETGELFF.